The 2 T cell receptor beta chains reported below all come from one sample, sequenced in a study of cytomegalovirus exposure and HLA in healthy donors. The PCR was carried out with 60 Vbeta primers and 13 Jbeta primers. Repertoires were generated with immunoSEQ multiplex PCR, while TCRdb's copy carries only in-frame clones and drops some. Seen in this sample are 150,000 to 200,000 clones; the ten most common clones hold roughly 1.3%. The sample consisted of PBMCs. The receptor source for this set is a woman in her sixties or seventies in good health and CMV-seronegative.

The chain couples TRBV19 to TRBJ2-2; possible D gene TRBD2, 6 bases. V shed 8 bases and J shed 0 bases, with 13 bases lying between them. This CDR3 is 15 amino acids long. The germline V gene has CDR1 LNHDA and CDR2 SQIVND (reference sequence). The CDR3 loop reads CASFPGTSNTGELFF. For the CDR3, the DNA is TGTGCCAGTTTCCCCGGGACTTCGAACACCGGGGAGCTGTTTTTT.

The chain has TRBV19 and TRBJ1-2; 8 nucleotides align to TRBD1. CDR1 and CDR2 (germline): LNHDA, SQIVND (reference sequence). V lost 5 bases, J lost 5 bases, and 13 bases stayed unmatched. This CDR3 region has 16 residues. For the CDR3, the DNA is TGTGCCAGTAGTGCTGGCAGACAGGGGTCACCTTATGGCTACACCTTC. Its protein product is CASSAGRQGSPYGYTF.